A selection of T cell receptor beta chains follows, all from one sample in a study of blood T cell repertoires in COVID-19. Produced via immunoSEQ multiplex PCR; TCRdb's table is partial and in-frame only. The data show over 200,000 clones, 65% to 90% seen once. The sequenced sample consisted of peripheral blood. All receptors derive from a human donor in a cohort sampled during active COVID-19. CDR3s include the opening cysteine and the closing phenylalanine or tryptophan.

cdr3_aa	v_call	j_call	cdr3_length
CASSLSAGGPYEQYF	TRBV28	TRBJ2-7	15
CASSPGGNYGYTF	TRBV9	TRBJ1-2	13
CASSYGRFTGELFF	TRBV6-6	TRBJ2-2	14
CASSQGEGYGYTF	TRBV7-3	TRBJ1-2	13
CASSVGVSAGGSTDTQYF	TRBV9	TRBJ2-3	18
CASSLSSGLGFF	TRBV6-2/TRBV6-3	TRBJ2-1	12
CASSLAGRDTGELFF	TRBV5-1	TRBJ2-2	15
CASSQTRTGAQETQYF	TRBV4-2	TRBJ2-5	16
CASSKAHKGAEKLFF	TRBV21-1	TRBJ1-4	15
CASSQVGAGGNYGYTF	TRBV14	TRBJ1-2	16
CASSPLGLAGGSSYNEQFF	TRBV28	TRBJ2-1	19
CASSPPEGFNYGYTF	TRBV18	TRBJ1-2	15
CASSIIAGNTEAFF	TRBV19	TRBJ1-1	14
CASSNYRSLRTDTQYF	TRBV19	TRBJ2-3	16
CASSLPGSSTDTQYF	TRBV28	TRBJ2-3	15
CASVASGSPDTQYF	TRBV6-5	TRBJ2-3	14
CSASRDRLTYGYTF	TRBV20-1	TRBJ1-2	14
CASSLDFSYEQYF	TRBV7-2	TRBJ2-7	13
CASSQERLSNTGELFF	TRBV3-1/TRBV3-2	TRBJ2-2	16
CASQGAGRHEQYF	TRBV19	TRBJ2-7	13
CASSLGDRGNIQYF	TRBV5-1	TRBJ2-4	14
CASSLAGTGTEKLFF	TRBV7-8	TRBJ1-4	15
CASSQEASLNTEAFF	TRBV4-2	TRBJ1-1	15
CASSLDAGVSYEQYF	TRBV7-2	TRBJ2-7	15
CASSFGDRVHEQYF	TRBV5-4	TRBJ2-7	14
CASSFSGRSRNEQFF	TRBV5-4	TRBJ2-1	15
CASSIGAGGVREQYF	TRBV19	TRBJ2-7	15
CASSLSDEQFF	TRBV12-3/TRBV12-4	TRBJ2-1	11
CASSLVTGGPGGYTF	TRBV7-9	TRBJ1-2	15
CASSKGVRSYEQYF	TRBV28	TRBJ2-7	14
CASSIRAGVYEQYF	TRBV19	TRBJ2-7	14
CASSPSGRTYEQYF	TRBV4-2	TRBJ2-7	14
CASSLVGLLTDTQYF	TRBV7-8	TRBJ2-3	15
CASSVEPRGPEAFF	TRBV5-1	TRBJ1-1	14
CASRGQGPRTYEQYF	TRBV28	TRBJ2-7	15
CASSLTAGGPYEQYF	TRBV3-1/TRBV3-2	TRBJ2-7	15
CASSLGAGASYEQYF	TRBV7-2	TRBJ2-7	15
CASSLGVADTDTQYF	TRBV5-1	TRBJ2-3	15
CASSQVDSSVEQYF	TRBV5-4	TRBJ2-7	14
CASSSLAGGPDEQFF	TRBV6-5	TRBJ2-1	15
CASSPDRGANEAFF	TRBV6-5	TRBJ1-1	14
CASSKRRLDLLGTQYF	TRBV21-1	TRBJ2-5	16
CASSQSHRVHEQYF	TRBV6-6	TRBJ2-7	14
CASSRRDSTDTQYF	TRBV27	TRBJ2-3	14
CASSASGRGTYEQYF	TRBV7-8	TRBJ2-7	15
CASRASGDWYF	TRBV6-5	TRBJ2-5	11
CASRRPGTGLTYEQYF	TRBV28	TRBJ2-7	16
CASSYRGSGANVLTF	TRBV19	TRBJ2-6	15